Following are 21 T cell receptor beta chains from one sample sequenced in a study of T cell responses to AZD1222 COVID-19 vaccine. Repertoires were generated with immunoSEQ multiplex PCR, while TCRdb's copy carries only in-frame clones and drops some. The data hold more than 85,000 clones, with about 88% observed a single time. Source: peripheral blood, taken 28 days after the second AZD1222 dose. The origin of the receptors is an adult who received the AZD1222 COVID-19 vaccine.

V and J are TRBV10-3 and TRBJ2-7; 10 positions agree with TRBD2. The germline V gene encodes CDR1 ENHRY and CDR2 SYGVKD. After removal of 3 bases from V and 13 bases from J, the junction contained 12 bases not matched to a gene. This CDR3 has 14 residues. The CDR3 here is CAISDQLAGDWGYF. CDR3 DNA sequence: TGTGCCATCAGTGATCAGCTAGCGGGAGATTGGGGATACTTC.

This sequence joins TRBV7-3 and TRBJ2-1, with TRBD2 matching over 7 bases. This CDR3 has 13 residues. After removal of 7 bases from V and 4 bases from J, the junction contained 4 bases not matched to a gene. The germline V gene encodes CDR1 SGHTA and CDR2 FQGTGA. In DNA, the CDR3 is TGTGCCAGCAAGCTAGCGGAGTACAATGAGCAGTTCTTC. Translation: CASKLAEYNEQFF.

The chain links TRBV7-9 to TRBJ1-2, with 9 bases identical to TRBD1. The CDR3 totals 13 residues. Unmatched junction bases numbered 0, after V lost 1 base and J lost 6 bases. The germline V gene encodes CDR1 SEHNR and CDR2 FQNEAQ (reference sequence). The CDR3 DNA is TGTGCCAGCAGCTTAGGGACAGGGGATGGCTACACCTTC. As protein: CASSLGTGDGYTF.

The chain is built from TRBV5-1 and TRBJ1-3, with no clear D. The germline V gene has CDR1 SGHRS and CDR2 YFSETQ. The CDR3 loop spans 15 amino acids. V shed 4 bases and J shed 0 bases, with 11 bases lying between them. The chain's CDR3 is CASSDPGRSGNTIYF. The CDR3 DNA is TGCGCCAGCAGCGACCCGGGTCGCTCTGGAAACACCATATATTTT.

This chain connects TRBV9 to TRBJ2-6; D is undetermined. The germline V gene has CDR1 SGDLS and CDR2 YYNGEE. The ends were cut back, 0 bases at V and 0 bases at J, with 4 bases in the middle. The CDR3 runs 15 residues. The CDR3 bases are TGTGCCAGCAGCGTAGCGGGCTCTGGGGCCAACGTCCTGACTTTC. The encoded protein is CASSVAGSGANVLTF.

The chain has TRBV9 and TRBJ2-1; possibly TRBD1 for D (5 bases). With 1 base removed from V and 5 bases from J, the gap between germline ends came to 19 bases. The CDR3 extends over 17 amino acids. Looked up from germline, CDR1 is SGDLS and CDR2 is YYNGEE. This CDR3 is CASSVLGQARADNEQFF. For the CDR3, the DNA is TGTGCCAGCAGCGTATTAGGTCAGGCCAGGGCGGACAATGAGCAGTTCTTC.

Regarding this clone: One end of the junction fails to match germline, which may point to a read error. The chain combines TRBV18 with TRBJ2-7; 8 bases match TRBD1. The CDR3 is 15 amino acids. Germline V lookup: CDR1 KGHSH, CDR2 LQKENI. In DNA, the CDR3 is TGTGCCAGCTCACCCGGACAGGGTGGCTCCCACGAGCAGTACTTC. Residues: CASSPGQGGSHEQYF.

The rearrangement uses TRBV27 and TRBJ1-1; TRBD1 matches at 9 bases. V lost 8 bases and J lost 1; bases outside the gene matches: 5. The CDR3 extends over 14 amino acids. CDR1 is MNHEY, CDR2 SMNVEV, per germline (reference sequence). The CDR3 DNA sequence: TGTGCCAGCCAACTGACAGGGGGGAACACTGAAGCTTTCTTT. The encoded protein is CASQLTGGNTEAFF.

DNA of the CDR3: TGTGCCGCCCGGCAGGGTAAGACAGGGGGCTCCTACGAGCAGTACTTC. Its protein product is CAARQGKTGGSYEQYF. The gene calls are TRBV10-3 and TRBJ2-7; 9 nucleotides match TRBD1. The CDR3 length is 16 residues. With 11 bases clipped from V and 0 bases from J, the junction kept 14 bases outside the gene matches. Germline CDR1 and CDR2: ENHRY and SYGVKD.

CDR3 protein: CASSIKGETQYF. The CDR3 DNA is TGTGCCAGTAGTATCAAGGGGGAGACCCAGTACTTC. The chain uses TRBV19 and TRBJ2-5; a possible D gene is TRBD1 (5 bases). The V and J ends lost 3 bases and 5 bases respectively, with 7 bases between them. The CDR3 contains 12 residues. Germline V gene sequence: CDR1 LNHDA, CDR2 SQIVND (reference sequence).

This sequence joins TRBV10-3 and TRBJ1-2; D call uncertain. The CDR3 is 12 residues long. The germline V gene has CDR1 ENHRY and CDR2 SYGVKD. Trimming cost V 4 bases and J 1 base, with 4 bases left between them. CDR3 bases: TGTGCCATCAGTGGGGATAACTATGGCTACACCTTC. Encoded protein: CAISGDNYGYTF.

The V call is TRBV5-1, the J call TRBJ2-3, with TRBD2 matching 8 bases. In germline, CDR1 is SGHRS, CDR2 YFSETQ. V gave up 7 bases and J gave up 5 bases; unmatched junction bases: 6. This CDR3 region has 13 residues. This CDR3 is CASGREEGDTQYF. The CDR3 bases are TGCGCCAGCGGGCGGGAGGAAGGAGATACGCAGTATTTT. The full variable domain, with the rest looked up from reference TRBV5-1 and TRBJ2-3, is KAGVTQTPRYLIKTRGQQVTLSCSPISGHRSVSWYQQTPGQGLQFLFEYFSETQRNKGNFPGRFSGRQFSNSRSEMNVSTLELGDSALYLCASGREEGDTQYFGPGTRLTVL.

CDR3 coding DNA: TGTGCCAGCACGACTAGCGGGAAATCCTACGAGCAGTACTTC. Its translation: CASTTSGKSYEQYF. The chain has TRBV2 and TRBJ2-7; 11 positions match TRBD2. The J segment lost 1 base and the V segment lost 7 bases, leaving 3 bases of the junction unmatched. The length of the CDR3 is 14 residues. The germline V gene has CDR1 SNHLY and CDR2 FYNNEI.

The chain joins TRBV10-3 to TRBJ2-1; 10 positions agree with TRBD2. The CDR3 has 14 amino acids. Germline trimming cut 6 bases from V and 8 bases from J; bases unmatched to any gene: 7. The germline V gene has CDR1 ENHRY and CDR2 SYGVKD. The CDR3 DNA is TGTGCCATCAGCGAAAGGCTAGCGGGAGATGAGCAGTTCTTC. Its translation is CAISERLAGDEQFF.

The chain combines TRBV28 with TRBJ1-1; D ambiguous. Trimming pared 5 bases from V and 2 bases from J, leaving 18 bases between. This CDR3 has 16 residues. Germline V gene lookup returns CDR1 MDHEN and CDR2 SYDVKM. CDR3 bases: TGTGCCAGCAGTCGGGAGGCTCTGGGAAAAAACACTGAAGCTTTCTTT. This encodes CASSREALGKNTEAFF.

The gene calls are TRBV9 and TRBJ1-1; tentative D call: TRBD1 (5 bases). V lost 0 bases, J lost 1 base, and 19 bases lay in between. Per germline, CDR1 SGDLS and CDR2 YYNGEE. The CDR3 covers 18 residues. The CDR3 nucleotides read TGTGCCAGCAGCGTAGCTGGCAGGGAACAGCTGGGGAACACTGAAGCTTTCTTT. Its translation is CASSVAGREQLGNTEAFF. Supplemented by reference TRBV9 and TRBJ1-1, the full variable domain reads DSGVTQTPKHLITATGQRVTLRCSPRSGDLSVYWYQQSLDQGLQFLIQYYNGEERAKGNILERFSAQQFPDLHSELNLSSLELGDSALYFCASSVAGREQLGNTEAFFGQGTRLTVV.

V is TRBV4-1 and J is TRBJ2-7; 7 nucleotides agree with TRBD1. J was trimmed by 2 bases and V by 6 bases; bases with no gene match: 10. There are 15 residues in the CDR3. Germline V lookup: CDR1 MGHRA, CDR2 YSYEKL. The CDR3 DNA reads TGCGCCAGCAGTCCAGGGGGATACGGGACCTACGAGCAGTACTTC. Protein sequence: CASSPGGYGTYEQYF.

This clone was recorded only once. CDR3 region: CASRAEPASHEQYF. CDR3 nucleotide sequence: TGTGCCAGCAGGGCCGAGCCAGCCAGCCACGAGCAGTACTTC. The chain links TRBV2 to TRBJ2-7; D call uncertain. Germline V gene data show CDR1 as SNHLY and CDR2 as FYNNEI. This CDR3 spans 14 amino acids. V was pared by 6 bases and J by 5 bases, with 17 bases between.

This chain joins TRBV7-8 and TRBJ2-7; the D gene could be TRBD1 or TRBD2 (5 bases each). Trimming removed 4 bases from V and 5 bases from J, with 15 bases in between. Germline values: CDR1 SGHVS, CDR2 FQNEAQ. CDR3 length equals 14 residues. The CDR3 DNA reads TGTGCCAGCAGCTCCCTATTTGGGGGAGACGAGCAGTACTTC. It specifies CASSSLFGGDEQYF.

For the CDR3, the DNA is TGTGCCAGCAGCCGTTTTACCTACGAGCAGTACTTC. Amino acid sequence: CASSRFTYEQYF. The chain combines TRBV3-1 (or the pseudogene TRBV3-2) with TRBJ2-7; D remains unclear. The V end was cut by 4 bases, the J end by 2 bases, with 6 bases between. This CDR3 spans 12 amino acids. The germline V gene encodes CDR1 LGHDT and CDR2 YNNKEL (reference sequence).

In its sample, this clone was seen a few times. The rearrangement joins TRBV6-2 or TRBV6-3 to TRBJ2-7; TRBD1 matches 7 bases. Trimming took 2 bases from V and 1 from J; bases not matched to a gene: 11. The CDR3 loop spans 17 amino acids. CDR1 is MNHEY and CDR2 is SVGEGT in the germline V gene. The CDR3 is CASSYLVGTVNSYEQYF. For the CDR3, the DNA is TGTGCCAGCAGTTACCTGGTCGGGACAGTCAATTCCTACGAGCAGTACTTC.